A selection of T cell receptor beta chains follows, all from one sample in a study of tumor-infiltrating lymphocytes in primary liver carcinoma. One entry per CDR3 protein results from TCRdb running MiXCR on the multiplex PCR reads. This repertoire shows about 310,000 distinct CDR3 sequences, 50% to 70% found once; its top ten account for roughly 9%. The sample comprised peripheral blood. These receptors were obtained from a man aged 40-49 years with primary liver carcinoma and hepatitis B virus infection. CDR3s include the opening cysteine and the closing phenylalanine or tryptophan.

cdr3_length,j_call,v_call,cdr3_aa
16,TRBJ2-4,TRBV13,CASTSDMGRTKNIRYF
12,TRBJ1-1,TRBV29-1,CSVGGMNTEAFF
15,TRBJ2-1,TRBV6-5,CASSSTGGHYNGQFF
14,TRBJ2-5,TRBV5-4,CASSTSDPQETQYF
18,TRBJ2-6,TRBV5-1,CASSLRGTGFSGANVLTF
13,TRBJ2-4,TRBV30,CAWSERGRNIQYF
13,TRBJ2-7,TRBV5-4,CASSLVYAYEQYF
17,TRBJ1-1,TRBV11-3,CASSLDAGPGRSTEAFF
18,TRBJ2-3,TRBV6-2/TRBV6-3,CASSYNRTSGRKTDTQYF
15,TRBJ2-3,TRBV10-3,CAISEPQGEADTQYF
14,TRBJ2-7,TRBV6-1,CASSVRGEHYEQYF
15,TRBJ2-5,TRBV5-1,CASSLTGTVQETQYF
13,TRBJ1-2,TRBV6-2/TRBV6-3,CASSPQGNYVYTF
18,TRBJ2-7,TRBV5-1,CASSPRGLAGEVGYEQYF